The clone carrying this T cell receptor beta chain has just a few counts. Its antigen is as yet unknown. The sample comes from a study of T cells in Graves' hyperthyroidism and ophthalmopathy. Stable hyperthyroidism: no ophthalmopathy progression over 18 months of follow-up. Every diagnosis used clinical symptoms, serum thyroxine and TRAb, thyroid ultrasound and orbital computed tomography. Using RNA transcripts as the source, TCR beta CDR3 regions were amplified. When the TCR CDR3 underwent first-round RT-PCR, the HTBI primer set was used. TCRdb processed the multiplex PCR reads anew with MiXCR; each CDR3 protein has one entry. Of about 540,000 distinct CDR3 sequences listed, roughly 50% are singletons. There are 15 residues in the CDR3. Germline CDR1 is SGDLS and CDR2 is YYNGEE. V was pared by 3 bases and J by 3 bases, with 6 bases of the junction left unmatched. Findings of the study overall: Appearing also in blood were most of the thyroid clonotypes expanded above 0.001.

The chain is built from TRBV9 and TRBJ2-3; 8 nucleotides align to TRBD2. This receptor was taken from a woman younger than 30 with Graves' hyperthyroidism. Sample: peripheral blood or thyroid tissue (not recorded which). CDR3 loop: CASSATGTRTDTQYF. The CDR3 nucleotides are TGTGCCAGCAGCGCAACCGGGACTAGGACAGATACGCAGTATTTT.